The T cell receptor (beta chain) under discussion was sequenced for a study of T cell repertoires in cytomegalovirus infection. About the study: Public TCR beta signatures indicated both CMV infection and matching HLA type.

Comments on this clonotype: Antigen specificity is unknown.

TCRdb re-called the reads with MiXCR, one entry per CDR3 protein. The data hold about 330,000 distinct CDR3 sequences, with 9.5% observed a single time. Study-level findings and limits: The ex vivo response showed dominance by HLA-C-restricted CMV-specific TCR beta clonotypes. There were carriers of CMV plus the relevant HLA, and cumulative public TCR beta family frequency identified them.

The ends lost 6 bases at V and 0 bases at J; junction bases unmatched: 4. This CDR3 is built from 15 residues. Germline V lookup: CDR1 SGHTA, CDR2 FQGNSA. Input material: PBMCs. The chain carries TRBV7-2 and TRBJ2-1, with 8 bases lining up with TRBD2. This TCR derives from a human donor in good health (CMV status not recorded). Some clones in this sample may be carry-over from other donors' samples. The CDR3 DNA sequence: TGTGCCAGCAGTCGAGCGGGGGACTCCTACAATGAGCAGTTCTTC. This sequence encodes CASSRAGDSYNEQFF.